The clone carrying this T cell receptor (beta chain) was recorded a few times. TCRdb analysed the RT-PCR reads with MiXCR anew, one entry per CDR3 protein. The sample has hundreds of thousands of distinct CDR3 sequences; 16% are singletons. This sample was taken from a study of patients and donors after allogeneic stem cell transplantation. V was pared by 4 bases and J by 0 bases, with 9 bases between. The CDR3 spans 13 residues. CDR1 and CDR2 from the germline V gene are DFQATT and SNEGSKA (reference sequence). The TCR sequence derives from a human donor who was either an allogeneic HSCT recipient or a stem cell or donor lymphocyte infusion donor (not recorded which). It is not recorded whose cells these are; they may come from a transplant donor. The chain has TRBV20-1 and TRBJ1-1; D not resolved. Material for sequencing was blood, either unsorted or a sorted T cell fraction (not recorded which). For the CDR3, the DNA is TGCAGTGCTAAGAGGGCGGTGAACACTGAAGCTTTCTTT. Translation: CSAKRAVNTEAFF.